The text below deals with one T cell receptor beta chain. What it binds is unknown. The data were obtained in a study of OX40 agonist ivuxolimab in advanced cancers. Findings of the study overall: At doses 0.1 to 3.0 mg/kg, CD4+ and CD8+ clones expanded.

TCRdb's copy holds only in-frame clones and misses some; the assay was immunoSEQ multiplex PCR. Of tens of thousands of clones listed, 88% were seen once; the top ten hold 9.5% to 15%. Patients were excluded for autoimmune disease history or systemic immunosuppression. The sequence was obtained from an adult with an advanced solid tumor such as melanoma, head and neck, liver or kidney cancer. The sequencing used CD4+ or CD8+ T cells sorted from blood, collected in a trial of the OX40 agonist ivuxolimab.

Here the CDR3 reads CASRWGAHERYEQYF. DNA of the CDR3: TGTGCCAGTAGGTGGGGGGCGCACGAGCGGTACGAGCAGTACTTC. This chain links TRBV19 with TRBJ2-7; the D gene could be TRBD1 or TRBD2 (6 bases each). CDR3 length equals 15 residues. The V end lost 6 bases, the J end lost 4 bases, and 19 bases lay between the germline ends. Germline loops: CDR1 LNHDA, CDR2 SQIVND (reference sequence).